A selection of T cell receptor beta chains follows, all from one sample in a study of post-analysis software for immune sequencing data. A single record per CDR3 protein comes from TCRdb applying MiXCR to the PCR reads. The sample contains about 560,000 distinct CDR3 sequences, 40% to 50% of which appear only once. Sequencing used blood. These receptor sequences come from a girl aged 5-17 years with multiple sclerosis. The CDR3 runs from the conserved cysteine through the conserved F or W. D genes are given only for firm matches. Size is omitted from some rows. Given values are once, few, many or a class for expanded clones.

V: TRBV20-1; D: TRBD1; size: NA; J: TRBJ1-1; CDR3: CSASDRGLNTEAFF; DNA: TGCAGTGCTTCGGACAGGGGCCTGAACACTGAAGCTTTCTTT
V: TRBV19; D: TRBD2; size: few; J: TRBJ2-5; CDR3: CASSMTSGGYETQYF; DNA: TGTGCCAGTAGTATGACTAGCGGGGGTTATGAGACCCAGTACTTC
V: TRBV7-8; D: NA; size: few; J: TRBJ2-1; CDR3: CASSLVWGAPYNEQFF; DNA: TGTGCCAGCAGCTTAGTCTGGGGCGCCCCCTACAATGAGCAGTTCTTC
V: TRBV7-2; D: TRBD2; size: NA; J: TRBJ2-5; CDR3: CASSLVAAGAAQETQYF; DNA: TGTGCCAGCAGCTTAGTTGCAGCGGGAGCCGCCCAAGAGACCCAGTACTTC
V: TRBV12-3/TRBV12-4; D: TRBD1; size: NA; J: TRBJ2-3; CDR3: CASSLGLRTGGADTQYF; DNA: TGTGCCAGCAGTTTAGGTCTAAGAACAGGGGGTGCAGATACGCAGTATTTT
V: TRBV5-6; D: TRBD2; size: NA; J: TRBJ2-7; CDR3: CASWGTSGSYEQYF; DNA: TGTGCCAGCTGGGGGACTAGCGGGTCCTACGAGCAGTACTTC
V: TRBV10-3; D: NA; size: NA; J: TRBJ1-2; CDR3: CAISGTGSREGYTF; DNA: TGTGCCATCAGTGGGACCGGGTCAAGAGAGGGCTACACCTTC
V: TRBV7-9; D: NA; size: NA; J: TRBJ2-1; CDR3: CASSLWHLGGNEQFF; DNA: TGTGCCAGCAGCTTATGGCACCTAGGTGGCAATGAGCAGTTCTTC
V: TRBV7-3; D: TRBD1; size: few; J: TRBJ2-7; CDR3: CASSAGTVGEQYF; DNA: TGTGCCAGCAGCGCCGGGACAGTGGGGGAGCAGTACTTC
V: TRBV13; D: NA; size: NA; J: TRBJ2-7; CDR3: CASSPGAAGQMTYEQYF; DNA: TGTGCCAGCAGCCCAGGGGCGGCGGGACAGATGACCTACGAGCAGTACTTC
V: TRBV2; D: NA; size: NA; J: TRBJ1-5; CDR3: CASRASGEPQHF; DNA: TGTGCCAGCAGAGCCAGCGGGGAGCCCCAGCATTTT
V: TRBV27; D: NA; size: few; J: TRBJ2-1; CDR3: CASSPWASSYNEQFF; DNA: TGTGCCAGCAGTCCCTGGGCGAGCTCCTACAATGAGCAGTTCTTC
V: TRBV12-3/TRBV12-4; D: TRBD1; size: NA; J: TRBJ2-7; CDR3: CASMGTGVHEQYF; DNA: TGTGCCAGCATGGGGACAGGGGTCCACGAGCAGTACTTC
V: TRBV12-3/TRBV12-4; D: NA; size: NA; J: TRBJ1-1; CDR3: CANSFSNTEAFF; DNA: TGTGCCAACAGTTTCTCGAACACTGAAGCTTTCTTT
V: TRBV29-1; D: NA; size: few; J: TRBJ2-3; CDR3: CSVENPRGLFSDTQYF; DNA: TGCAGCGTTGAAAACCCGAGGGGATTATTTAGCGATACGCAGTATTTT
V: TRBV12-3/TRBV12-4; D: NA; size: many; J: TRBJ1-5; CDR3: CASSLGLDQPQHF; DNA: TGTGCCAGCAGTTTAGGGTTGGATCAGCCCCAGCATTTT
V: TRBV11-2; D: TRBD2; size: NA; J: TRBJ2-1; CDR3: CASSLEAGDNEQFF; DNA: TGTGCCAGCAGCTTAGAGGCGGGGGACAATGAGCAGTTCTTC
V: TRBV4-1; D: NA; size: few; J: TRBJ1-5; CDR3: CASSQGRGYSNQPQHF; DNA: TGCGCCAGCAGCCAAGGGAGGGGATATAGCAATCAGCCCCAGCATTTT
V: TRBV6-5; D: NA; size: few; J: TRBJ2-1; CDR3: CASMGTPLYNEQFF; DNA: TGTGCCAGCATGGGGACCCCTCTGTACAATGAGCAGTTCTTC
V: TRBV10-3; D: NA; size: NA; J: TRBJ2-1; CDR3: CAIAPLQRSEQFF; DNA: TGTGCCATCGCTCCCTTACAGCGTTCAGAGCAGTTCTTC
V: TRBV7-2; D: NA; size: few; J: TRBJ2-7; CDR3: CASSLAVASYEQYF; DNA: TGTGCCAGCAGCTTAGCGGTGGCGTCCTACGAGCAGTACTTC
V: TRBV5-4; D: NA; size: NA; J: TRBJ2-7; CDR3: CASSFSTEPNGGEQYF; DNA: TGTGCCAGCAGCTTCTCGACAGAACCGAATGGGGGCGAGCAGTACTTC
V: TRBV5-1; D: NA; size: few; J: TRBJ2-4; CDR3: CASSSRPGDIQYF; DNA: TGCGCCAGCAGCTCCAGGCCGGGGGACATTCAGTACTTC
V: TRBV27; D: TRBD1; size: NA; J: TRBJ1-2; CDR3: CASSSTGLEGGYTF; DNA: TGTGCCAGCAGTTCGACAGGGTTGGAGGGTGGCTACACCTTC
V: TRBV29-1; D: TRBD1; size: once; J: TRBJ2-2; CDR3: CSVATGVGGATGELFF; DNA: TGCAGCGTTGCTACTGGGGTAGGGGGCGCGACCGGGGAGCTGTTTTTT
V: TRBV5-1; D: NA; size: NA; J: TRBJ1-2; CDR3: CASSPGQRYGYTF; DNA: TGCGCCAGCAGCCCCGGACAGCGCTATGGCTACACCTTC
V: TRBV12-3/TRBV12-4; D: NA; size: few; J: TRBJ2-7; CDR3: CASSFGTLYEQYF; DNA: TGTGCCAGCAGTTTTGGGACTCTCTACGAGCAGTACTTC